A single sample gave rise to the 25 T cell receptor beta chains below, sequenced in a study of T cell repertoires in cytomegalovirus infection. What these receptors recognize is not known. TCRdb analysed the reads with MiXCR anew, one entry per CDR3 protein. The table records around 570,000 distinct CDR3 sequences, under 45% of them present only once. The specimen was cultured PBMCs, collected from culture after CMV antigen stimulation. All receptors come from a human donor in good health (CMV status not recorded). Some clones in this sample may be carry-over from other donors' samples.

V and J are TRBV12-5 and TRBJ1-2; D not resolved. CDR3 length: 10 residues. Germline CDR1 reads LGHNT; CDR2 reads FRNRAP. CDR3 nucleotide sequence: TGTGCCCCGACTGACTATGGCTACACCTTC. Amino acids: CAPTDYGYTF.

The sample holds a few counts of this clonotype. This sequence joins TRBV29-1 and TRBJ2-3; D is unclear. Germline V gene lookup returns CDR1 SQVTM and CDR2 ANQGSEA. This CDR3 spans 14 amino acids. V gave up 2 bases and J gave up 1 base, with 10 bases separating them. The CDR3 bases are TGCAGCGTTGAACTGGTCCTGGGCACAGATACGCAGTATTTT. Translating gives CSVELVLGTDTQYF.

This clonotype showed up just a few times. The chain is built from TRBV6-1 and TRBJ2-7; the match to TRBD2 covers 7 bases. CDR1 is MNHNS and CDR2 is SASEGT in the germline V gene. This CDR3 region has 16 residues. Losses at the gene ends were 0 bases for V and 0 bases for J; bases not matched to a gene: 5. This CDR3 is CASSEAYGGSSYEQYF. The CDR3 nucleotides are TGTGCCAGCAGTGAAGCATACGGGGGGAGCTCCTACGAGCAGTACTTC.

The chain combines TRBV4-2 with TRBJ2-3, with 16 bases fitting TRBD2. Per germline, CDR1 LGHNA and CDR2 YNFKEQ. The CDR3 extends over 19 amino acids. The trim removed 1 base at V and 4 bases at J, leaving 8 bases unmatched. CDR3 protein: CASSQAPGTSGGAADTQYF. In DNA, the CDR3 is TGTGCCAGCAGCCAAGCCCCCGGGACTAGCGGGGGGGCAGCAGATACGCAGTATTTT.

This clonotype was seen only a few times. The genes are TRBV12-3 or TRBV12-4 and TRBJ2-5; 14 nucleotides match TRBD2. Losses at the gene ends were 5 bases for V and 5 bases for J; bases not matched to a gene: 13. CDR3 length equals 18 residues. The CDR3 loop is CASSTGLAGESNWETQYF. The CDR3 coding sequence is TGTGCCAGCAGTACGGGACTAGCGGGAGAATCGAATTGGGAGACCCAGTACTTC.

This clonotype was counted only a few times. The chain recombines TRBV7-9 with TRBJ1-4; no clear D gene. Trimming left V 2 bases short and J 6 bases short, with 7 bases between. The CDR3 consists of 13 residues. The V gene's germline CDR1 is SEHNR and CDR2 FQNEAQ (reference sequence). The chain's CDR3 is CASSLYSDEKLFF. In DNA, the CDR3 is TGTGCCAGCAGCTTATACTCGGATGAAAAACTGTTTTTT.

V gene TRBV6-5 combines with J gene TRBJ2-5; 7 bases are shared with TRBD2. The junction had 8 bases not matched to a gene; V was cut back by 6 bases and J by 1 base. This CDR3 spans 15 amino acids. Germline values: CDR1 MNHEY, CDR2 SVGAGI. CDR3 sequence reads: CASSTNGRPQETQYF. The CDR3 DNA follows: TGTGCCAGCAGCACCAACGGGAGGCCCCAAGAGACCCAGTACTTC.

The V call is TRBV10-2, the J call TRBJ2-7; D unclear. The V end was cut by 5 bases, the J end by 2 bases, with 13 bases between. The CDR3 covers 14 residues. Germline assignment: CDR1 WSHSY and CDR2 SAAADI. The CDR3 region is CASSFAAKTYEQYF. The CDR3 DNA sequence: TGCGCCAGCAGTTTTGCGGCAAAGACCTACGAGCAGTACTTC.

This clonotype was detected only a few times. The V gene is TRBV6-5, the J gene TRBJ1-2; TRBD1 matches 7 bases. V gave up 6 bases and J gave up 4 bases; unmatched junction bases: 2. This CDR3 has 12 amino acids. Per germline, CDR1 MNHEY and CDR2 SVGAGI. CDR3 coding DNA: TGTGCCAGCAGAGGGACAGCCTATGGCTACACCTTC. It specifies CASRGTAYGYTF.

This clonotype was observed a few times. The V and J genes are TRBV7-2 and TRBJ2-5, with 11 bases lining up with TRBD1. Trimming cost V 5 bases and J 5 bases; bases outside gene matches: 7. Per germline, CDR1 SGHTA and CDR2 FQGNSA. The CDR3 length is 15 residues. CDR3: CASSAGQGDWETQYF. CDR3 nucleotide sequence: TGTGCCAGCAGCGCGGGACAGGGGGATTGGGAGACCCAGTACTTC.

The chain joins TRBV5-1 to TRBJ1-4; no reliable D call. Trimming removed 4 bases from V and 5 bases from J, with 9 bases in between. The CDR3 length is 13 residues. Per the germline V gene, CDR1 is SGHRS and CDR2 is YFSETQ. In nucleotides, the CDR3 is TGCGCCAGCAGCCCGGACCCAAATGAAAAACTGTTTTTT. Protein sequence: CASSPDPNEKLFF.

The chain recombines TRBV12-3 or TRBV12-4 with TRBJ2-1, with D perhaps TRBD1 (6 bases). CDR3 size: 13 residues. The germline V and J ends were trimmed by 4 bases and 8 bases, with 12 bases remaining between them. CDR3 nucleotide sequence: TGTGCCAGCAGTTCCCAGGGGACGGATGAGCAGTTCTTC. Protein product: CASSSQGTDEQFF.

This clonotype has more than one count but fewer than ten. The chain links TRBV5-1 to TRBJ2-3, with D possibly TRBD2 on 6 matching bases. The CDR3 covers 17 residues. Germline V gives CDR1 SGHRS, CDR2 YFSETQ. Trimming removed 4 bases from V and 1 base from J, with 19 bases in between. The CDR3 bases are TGCGCCAGCAGCCCGGAGATAGCGGTGACGGGCACAGATACGCAGTATTTT. It codes for CASSPEIAVTGTDTQYF. The entire variable domain, with the rest obtained from reference TRBV5-1 and TRBJ2-3, is as follows: KAGVTQTPRYLIKTRGQQVTLSCSPISGHRSVSWYQQTPGQGLQFLFEYFSETQRNKGNFPGRFSGRQFSNSRSEMNVSTLELGDSALYLCASSPEIAVTGTDTQYFGPGTRLTVL.

This clonotype appeared once. This chain's CDR3 is CASSQDGDTQYF. CDR3 nucleotide sequence: TGCGCCAGCAGCCAAGACGGGGATACGCAGTATTTT. The chain carries TRBV4-1 and TRBJ2-3; D is uncertain. The CDR3 is 12 residues long. V lost 0 bases to trimming and J lost 6 bases, with 4 bases between them. CDR1 MGHRA and CDR2 YSYEKL come from the germline V gene.

This clonotype was detected only a few times. The rearrangement joins TRBV25-1 to TRBJ2-2; TRBD2 is a possible D gene (6 bases). Between the trimmed V and J ends, which lost 4 bases and 7 bases, there was a span of 16 bases. The CDR3 has 15 amino acids. The germline CDR1 and CDR2 sequences are MGHDK and SYGVNS. The CDR3 bases are TGTGCCAGCAGTGTTTTTCCGGCGGGAAACGGGGAGCTGTTTTTT. Protein product: CASSVFPAGNGELFF.

The chain joins TRBV25-1 to TRBJ1-1, with D perhaps matching TRBD1 (6 bases). CDR1 and CDR2 from the germline V gene are MGHDK and SYGVNS. V was shortened by 5 bases and J by 1 base, with 14 bases between the two germline ends. The CDR3 loop spans 15 amino acids. The CDR3: CASSPGTLSNTEAFF. Written as DNA, the CDR3 is TGTGCCAGCAGTCCCGGGACATTATCGAACACTGAAGCTTTCTTT.

This clonotype was counted only a few times. J is TRBJ2-7 and V is TRBV7-2, with TRBD2 matching over 8 bases. This CDR3 comprises 18 residues. With V trimmed by 3 bases and J by 7 bases, 20 bases remained unmatched. CDR1 is SGHTA, CDR2 FQGNSA, per germline. The CDR3 bases are TGTGCCAGCAGCTTTAGGTCTAGCGGGTGGTTTGATCCGCGGGAGCAGTACTTC. Amino acids: CASSFRSSGWFDPREQYF.

The chain has TRBV12-3 or TRBV12-4 and TRBJ2-3; 8 nucleotides line up with TRBD2. The junction had 13 bases not matched to a gene; V was cut back by 6 bases and J by 5 bases. The CDR3 extends over 16 amino acids. The DNA for the CDR3 is TGTGCCAGCAGCCCCCCGGGACTAGGGGGAATAGATACGCAGTATTTT. Protein product: CASSPPGLGGIDTQYF.

The V and J genes are TRBV12-3 or TRBV12-4 and TRBJ2-3, with 10 bases identical to TRBD2. There are 17 residues in the CDR3. J lost 5 bases, V lost 5 bases, and 13 bases had no gene match. The DNA of the CDR3 is TGTGCCAGCAGTCTCTACGAGCGGGGGGGCCCAGGAGATACGCAGTATTTT. This gives the protein CASSLYERGGPGDTQYF.

This chain uses TRBV11-1 with TRBJ2-5, with a weak D call TRBD1 (5 bases). The germline gives CDR1 SGHAT, CDR2 FQDESV (reference sequence). CDR3 size: 16 residues. V was pared by 5 bases and J by 1 base, with 17 bases between. CDR3 nucleotides: TGTGCCAGCAGCCCACCCCTCGGACAAGCCCAAGAGACCCAGTACTTC. As protein: CASSPPLGQAQETQYF.

The chain joins TRBV12-3 or TRBV12-4 to TRBJ2-7; 7 bases line up with TRBD1. CDR3 length: 12 residues. The V gene end was trimmed by 4 bases and the J gene end by 9 bases; junction bases not matched to a gene: 6. The CDR3 loop is CASSSTGSGQYF. CDR3 DNA: TGTGCCAGCAGTTCGACAGGGAGTGGGCAGTACTTC.

The V call is TRBV20-1, the J call TRBJ2-1, with D hard to call. The CDR3 has 15 amino acids. CDR1 DFQATT and CDR2 SNEGSKA come from the germline V gene (reference sequence). Between the trimmed V and J ends, which lost 0 bases and 9 bases, there was a span of 18 bases. CDR3 DNA sequence: TGCAGTGCTAGAGATACGTTACGAAGTTTGGGTGAGCAGTTCTTC. Its translation: CSARDTLRSLGEQFF.

The table lists this clonotype with a few counts. The J gene is TRBJ1-6, the V gene TRBV19; perhaps TRBD1 as D (5 bases). CDR1 is LNHDA and CDR2 is SQIVND in the germline V gene (reference sequence). V was clipped by 6 bases and J by 12 bases, with 18 bases between them. The CDR3 is 14 amino acids. CDR3 residues: CASSRKSGILPLHF. The CDR3 DNA reads TGTGCCAGTAGCCGGAAATCAGGGATTTTACCCCTCCACTTT.

The chain recombines TRBV7-7 with TRBJ2-7, with TRBD1 matching 8 bases. V was pared by 2 bases and J by 5 bases, with 5 bases of the junction left unmatched. This CDR3 has 14 amino acids. Per germline, CDR1 SSHAT and CDR2 FNYEAQ (reference sequence). Here the CDR3 reads CASSLIPGGDEQYF. As DNA, the CDR3 is TGTGCCAGCAGCTTAATCCCAGGGGGCGACGAGCAGTACTTC. Full variable domain (rest looked up from reference TRBV7-7 and TRBJ2-7): GAGVSQSPRYKVTKRGQDVTLRCDPISSHATLYWYQQALGQGPEFLTYFNYEAQPDKSGLPSDRFSAERPEGSISTLTIQRTEQRDSAMYRCASSLIPGGDEQYFGPGTRLTVT.

This clonotype has only a few counts. The chain carries TRBV28 and TRBJ1-2, with D possibly being TRBD1 (6 bases). The germline CDR1 and CDR2 sequences are MDHEN and SYDVKM. Trimming removed 7 bases at V and 2 bases at J, with 11 bases between. The CDR3 extends over 13 amino acids. The CDR3 nucleotides are TGTGCCAGCATCGGACAGAACAACTATGGCTACACCTTC. It encodes CASIGQNNYGYTF.